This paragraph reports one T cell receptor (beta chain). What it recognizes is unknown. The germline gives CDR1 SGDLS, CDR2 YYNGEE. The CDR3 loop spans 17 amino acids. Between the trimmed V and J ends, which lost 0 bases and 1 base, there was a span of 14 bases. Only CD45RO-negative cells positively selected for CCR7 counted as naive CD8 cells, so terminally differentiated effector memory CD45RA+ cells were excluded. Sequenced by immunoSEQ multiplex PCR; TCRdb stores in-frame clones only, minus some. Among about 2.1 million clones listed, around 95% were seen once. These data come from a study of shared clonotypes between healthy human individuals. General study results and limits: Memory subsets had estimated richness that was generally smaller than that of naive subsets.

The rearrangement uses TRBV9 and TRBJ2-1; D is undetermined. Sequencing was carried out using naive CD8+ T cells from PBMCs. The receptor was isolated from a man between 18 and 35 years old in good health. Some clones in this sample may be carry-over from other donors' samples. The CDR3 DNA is TGTGCCAGCAGCGTAGATTCAATGGGCAGGTCCTACAATGAGCAGTTCTTC. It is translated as CASSVDSMGRSYNEQFF.